The present entry profiles one TCR delta chain with its context. Its antigen remains unidentified. Given a far larger clone just one base away, this is likely a sequencing read error. This sample also contains other DNA sequences that code for the same CDR3. Genomic DNA from isolated PBMCs served as the sequencing template. Healthy adult blood donors, age- and sex-matched, served as controls. Trimming cost V 0 bases and J 1 base, with 14 bases left between them. Germline assignment: CDR1 GEAIGNYY and CDR2 EKD. CDR3 length: 16 amino acids. TCRdb re-called the multiplex PCR reads via CATT. The repertoire holds around 1,500 delta-chain clones, with roughly 1.2% as singletons. This sample is part of a study of gamma delta lymphoproliferative disorders and STAT genes. Study summary: Gamma-chain libraries were built from at least 50 ng of genomic DNA with the LymphoTrack Dx TCRG Assay. Delta-chain libraries followed the EuroClonality-NGS standard operating procedure.

Study-level points and caveats: Low-frequency NGS calls may be less specific, so public or private leukemic clones need confirmation.

The source of this sequence is a human donor in good health. J is TRDJ1 and V is TRDV2, with a possible D match to TRDD3 (6 bases). The source material was blood. The DNA of the CDR3 is TGTGCCTGTGACACCGGCTGGGGAGTCACCACCGATAAACTCATCTTT. Protein product: CACDTGWGVTTDKLIF.